The 23 T cell receptor beta chains below all came from one sample that was sequenced in a study of OX40 agonist ivuxolimab in advanced cancers. Libraries were prepared by immunoSEQ multiplex PCR; TCRdb keeps only in-frame clonotypes and omits some of them. The sample holds about 50,000 clones, about 92% seen once. This specimen consisted of CD4+ or CD8+ T cells sorted from blood, obtained in a trial of the OX40 agonist ivuxolimab. The receptors derive from an adult with an advanced solid tumor such as melanoma, head and neck, liver or kidney cancer.

V gene TRBV28 combines with J gene TRBJ1-2; D unresolved. The CDR3 extends over 13 amino acids. Per the germline V gene, CDR1 is MDHEN and CDR2 is SYDVKM. With 2 bases removed from V and 5 bases from J, the gap between germline ends came to 9 bases. The CDR3, as DNA: TGTGCCAGCAGTTTAAGGCAGGATTATGGCTACACCTTC. Translating gives CASSLRQDYGYTF.

The chain couples TRBV5-4 to TRBJ1-1, with no clear D. The CDR3 is 14 residues long. Trimming took 1 base from V and 10 from J, leaving 17 bases between them. Germline V gene sequence: CDR1 SGHNT, CDR2 YYREEE (reference sequence). The CDR3 bases are TGTGCCAGCAGCTTGCCAATAGCCCCCAAGGGAGCTTTCTTT. This encodes CASSLPIAPKGAFF.

This clone was observed once. The chain links TRBV4-3 to TRBJ2-5; 10 nucleotides align to TRBD2. After removal of 0 bases from V and 5 bases from J, the junction contained 9 bases not matched to a gene. Germline V gene sequence: CDR1 LGHNA, CDR2 YSLEER. The CDR3 covers 17 residues. The CDR3 protein is CASSQDPAGGPWETQYF. Written as DNA, the CDR3 is TGCGCCAGCAGCCAAGATCCAGCGGGAGGGCCTTGGGAGACCCAGTACTTC.

The chain recombines TRBV7-6 with TRBJ2-5; 7 bases fit TRBD1. V lost 0 bases and J lost 5; bases outside the gene matches: 9. Germline V CDR1 and CDR2: SGHVS, FNYEAQ. The length of the CDR3 is 16 residues. The CDR3 bases are TGTGCCAGCAGCTTAGCGACTTGGGACAGAACGGAGACCCAGTACTTC. Translating it yields CASSLATWDRTETQYF.

This clone was found once. J is TRBJ2-2 and V is TRBV28, with no clear D. The germline V gene has CDR1 MDHEN and CDR2 SYDVKM. The CDR3 is made up of 15 amino acids. Trimming left V 4 bases short and J 0 bases short, with 9 bases between. CDR3: CASSSYRSNTGELFF. The CDR3, as DNA: TGTGCCAGCAGTTCCTATAGATCGAACACCGGGGAGCTGTTTTTT. The entire variable domain, with the rest obtained from reference TRBV28 and TRBJ2-2, is as follows: DVKVTQSSRYLVKRTGEKVFLECVQDMDHENMFWYRQDPGLGLRLIYFSYDVKMKEKGDIPEGYSVSREKKERFSLILESASTNQTSMYLCASSSYRSNTGELFFGEGSRLTVL.

The chain employs TRBV7-3 and TRBJ2-5, with TRBD2 identical over 14 bases. CDR3 length: 15 amino acids. Germline assignment: CDR1 SGHTA and CDR2 FQGTGA. The V gene end was trimmed by 5 bases and the J gene end by 5 bases; junction bases not matched to a gene: 4. CDR3 amino acids: CASSPGLAGDETQYF. The CDR3 DNA reads TGTGCCAGCAGCCCGGGACTAGCGGGAGATGAGACCCAGTACTTC.

The CDR3 DNA sequence: TGTGCCAGCAGCCAAGCCCGGGACCCCACAGATACGCAGTATTTT. Translating gives CASSQARDPTDTQYF. The chain has TRBV11-2 and TRBJ2-3; tentatively, D is TRBD1 or TRBD2 (5 bases each). This CDR3 has 15 amino acids. Trimming removed 5 bases at V and 2 bases at J, with 14 bases between. Germline-derived CDR1 and CDR2 are SGHAT and FQNNGV.

The V gene is TRBV7-8, the J gene TRBJ2-7, with D perhaps assigned TRBD1 or TRBD2 (5 bases each). Trimming cost V 3 bases and J 2 bases, with 14 bases left between them. The CDR3 loop spans 15 amino acids. Germline CDR1 is SGHVS and CDR2 is FQNEAQ. This CDR3 is CASSLSRDGTYEQYV. Here the CDR3 DNA reads TGTGCCAGCAGCTTGTCCAGGGACGGGACCTACGAGCAGTACGTC.

This sequence joins TRBV5-6 and TRBJ1-2, with 8 nucleotides matching TRBD1. CDR3 length: 15 amino acids. CDR1 is SGHDT and CDR2 is YYEEEE in the germline V gene. Germline trimming cut 1 base from V and 5 bases from J; bases unmatched to any gene: 7. Here the CDR3 reads CASSLWTGKGYGYTF. For the CDR3, the DNA is TGTGCCAGCAGCTTGTGGACAGGGAAGGGATATGGCTACACCTTC. Full variable domain (remainder filled in from reference TRBV5-6 and TRBJ1-2): DAGVTQSPTHLIKTRGQQVTLRCSPKSGHDTVSWYQQALGQGPQFIFQYYEEEERQRGNFPDRFSGHQFPNYSSELNVNALLLGDSALYLCASSLWTGKGYGYTFGSGTRLTVV.

The chain recombines TRBV4-3 with TRBJ1-4; 10 bases align to TRBD1. Unmatched junction bases numbered 9, after V lost 4 bases and J lost 1 base. Germline values: CDR1 LGHNA, CDR2 YSLEER. This CDR3 spans 18 amino acids. For the CDR3, the DNA is TGCGCCAGCAGCCTATGGGGGACAGGGGAGCAAACTAATGAAAAACTGTTTTTT. Translation gives CASSLWGTGEQTNEKLFF.

This chain uses TRBV4-1 with TRBJ2-3; possible D gene TRBD2, 5 bases. V shed 1 base and J shed 3 bases, with 17 bases lying between them. The CDR3 runs 17 residues. Germline V gives CDR1 MGHRA, CDR2 YSYEKL. The CDR3 DNA reads TGCGCCAGCAGCCAAGCACGGACCGGGATTGGGACAGATACGCAGTATTTT. Its translation: CASSQARTGIGTDTQYF.

The rearrangement links TRBV6-1 to TRBJ1-1, with D unclear. V lost 1 base to trimming and J lost 0 bases, with 9 bases between them. This CDR3 is 15 amino acids long. Germline values: CDR1 MNHNS, CDR2 SASEGT. For the CDR3, the DNA is TGTGCCAGCAGTGAAGTGCCGGATATGAACACTGAAGCTTTCTTT. This codes for CASSEVPDMNTEAFF.

The V call is TRBV5-6, the J call TRBJ2-7, with D hard to call. CDR1 is SGHDT and CDR2 is YYEEEE in the germline V gene. Deletions cut 2 bases from V and 7 bases from J, with 13 bases between. CDR3 length: 13 residues. This CDR3 reads CASSFRVGIEQYV. CDR3 sequence (DNA): TGTGCCAGCAGCTTTCGGGTGGGAATAGAGCAGTACGTC.

The rearrangement joins TRBV10-3 to TRBJ1-2; 7 bases fit TRBD1. With V trimmed by 3 bases and J by 3 bases, 7 bases remained unmatched. The CDR3 loop spans 15 amino acids. Germline V CDR1 and CDR2: ENHRY, SYGVKD. DNA for the CDR3: TGTGCCATCAGTGACCCGGGACAGAGAGACTATGGCTACACCTTC. This translates into CAISDPGQRDYGYTF.

The chain carries TRBV5-5 and TRBJ1-2; D possibly corresponds to TRBD1 (6 bases). This CDR3 spans 14 amino acids. Germline V lookup: CDR1 SGHKS, CDR2 YYEKEE (reference sequence). Trimming removed 4 bases at V and 0 bases at J, with 10 bases between. The DNA for the CDR3 is TGTGCCAGCAGCCCTGACAGGTCTAACTATGGCTACACCTTC. Amino acids: CASSPDRSNYGYTF.

V and J are TRBV25-1 and TRBJ2-1; D unresolved. The CDR3 covers 12 residues. Germline V lookup: CDR1 MGHDK, CDR2 SYGVNS. With 3 bases removed from V and 6 bases from J, the gap between germline ends came to 6 bases. Written as DNA, the CDR3 is TGTGCCAGCAGTGAGCATGCCAATGAGCAGTTCTTC. This gives the protein CASSEHANEQFF.

The chain recombines TRBV27 with TRBJ2-1; possibly TRBD2 for D (5 bases). The length of the CDR3 is 13 residues. V was cut by 6 bases and J by 4 bases, with 10 bases left in between. Germline V lookup: CDR1 MNHEY, CDR2 SMNVEV (reference sequence). The CDR3 loop reads CASSPGLYNEQFF. In DNA form, the CDR3 reads TGTGCCAGCAGCCCCGGACTTTACAATGAGCAGTTCTTC.

This clone was seen a single time. The chain carries TRBV28 and TRBJ1-2; 9 nucleotides agree with TRBD1. There are 15 residues in the CDR3. Losses at the gene ends were 4 bases for V and 7 bases for J; bases not matched to a gene: 10. Looked up from germline, CDR1 is MDHEN and CDR2 is SYDVKM. The chain's CDR3 is CASSWGTGYQGGYTF. The CDR3 nucleotides read TGTGCCAGCAGTTGGGGGACAGGGTACCAGGGTGGCTACACCTTC.

This clone has more than one count but fewer than ten. The chain links TRBV5-4 to TRBJ1-1; D is undetermined. CDR1 is SGHNT and CDR2 is YYREEE in the germline V gene (reference sequence). Trimming removed 7 bases from V and 2 bases from J, with 9 bases in between. This CDR3 comprises 12 residues. CDR3 loop: CASGRSNTEAFF. CDR3 DNA: TGTGCCAGCGGACGTTCAAACACTGAAGCTTTCTTT.

The gene calls are TRBV29-1 and TRBJ2-1, with D perhaps TRBD1 or TRBD2 (5 bases each). The CDR3 runs to 12 residues. Germline CDR1 is SQVTM and CDR2 is ANQGSEA. Trimming stripped 4 bases from V and 6 bases from J, with 10 bases between. CDR3 bases: TGCAGCGTTGTTTCGGGACCCAATGAGCAGTTCTTC. Protein: CSVVSGPNEQFF.

V and J are TRBV9 and TRBJ2-1; 10 bases fit TRBD1. CDR1 and CDR2 from the germline V gene are SGDLS and YYNGEE. V lost 2 bases and J lost 3; bases outside the gene matches: 11. The CDR3 consists of 18 residues. CDR3 in amino acids: CASSVGTGVTLLYNEQFF. The CDR3 bases are TGTGCCAGCAGCGTCGGGACAGGGGTTACTCTACTCTACAATGAGCAGTTCTTC.

J is TRBJ2-7 and V is TRBV9; TRBD2 aligns across 7 bases. This CDR3 is built from 14 residues. The V and J ends lost 0 bases and 3 bases, in that order; junction bases with no gene match: 3. Germline V gene data show CDR1 as SGDLS and CDR2 as YYNGEE. DNA of the CDR3: TGTGCCAGCAGCGTAGGAGGGGAGGGCTACGAGCAGTACGTC. The encoded protein is CASSVGGEGYEQYV.

By proportion, this clone is medium-sized. The chain recombines TRBV28 with TRBJ1-2, with D maybe TRBD1 (6 bases). Trimming stripped 6 bases from V and 6 bases from J, with 14 bases between. This CDR3 is built from 13 residues. Germline assignment: CDR1 MDHEN and CDR2 SYDVKM. The CDR3 nucleotides are TGTGCCAGCAGCCAGAGCGGGGGCGATGGCTACACCTTC. Translating gives CASSQSGGDGYTF.